The 20 T cell receptor beta chains presented below share a single source sample, sequenced in a study of T cell responses to AZD1222 COVID-19 vaccine. Only in-frame clones appear in the TCRdb table, and some are missing; sequencing was by immunoSEQ multiplex PCR. The sample lists roughly 120,000 clones, roughly 84% occurring once. The specimen comprised peripheral blood, sampled on day 0 of AZD1222 vaccination. The receptors stem from an adult in good health.

The rearrangement joins TRBV11-2 to TRBJ1-2; 7 nucleotides agree with TRBD1. The CDR3 sequence is 15 residues long. J gave up 7 bases and V 4 bases, and 12 bases lay outside the gene matches. From germline, CDR1 is SGHAT and CDR2 FQNNGV. The DNA of the CDR3 is TGTGCCAGCAGCTACACAGGGACAGCCCTGTCTGGCTACACCTTC. This codes for CASSYTGTALSGYTF.

This clone was observed once. The CDR3 reads CASSYRQGPTDTQYF. CDR3 nucleotide sequence: TGTGCCAGCAGCTATAGACAGGGGCCCACAGATACGCAGTATTTT. The V gene is TRBV11-2, the J gene TRBJ2-3; TRBD1 agrees at 8 bases. Germline lookup yields CDR1 SGHAT and CDR2 FQNNGV. The junction had 5 bases not matched to a gene; V was cut back by 4 bases and J by 2 bases. The CDR3 totals 15 residues.

The rearrangement joins TRBV29-1 to TRBJ1-1, with D hard to call. The CDR3 has 12 residues. V was trimmed by 2 bases and J by 0 bases, leaving 4 bases between them. Germline CDR1 is SQVTM and CDR2 is ANQGSEA. CDR3 in DNA: TGCAGCGTTGAACAGCTGAACACTGAAGCTTTCTTT. Translation: CSVEQLNTEAFF.

The chain carries TRBV5-4 and TRBJ2-5, with D possibly being TRBD1 (6 bases). This CDR3 has 14 residues. The germline CDR1 and CDR2 sequences are SGHNT and YYREEE (reference sequence). Trimming left V 0 bases short and J 2 bases short, with 8 bases between. The CDR3 spells CASSLGGQQETQYF. In DNA, the CDR3 is TGTGCCAGCAGCTTGGGGGGACAACAAGAGACCCAGTACTTC.

The rearrangement uses TRBV5-1 and TRBJ2-2; D uncertain. The ends were cut back, 4 bases at V and 8 bases at J, with 9 bases in the middle. Germline V lookup: CDR1 SGHRS, CDR2 YFSETQ. The CDR3 is 12 residues long. The DNA of the CDR3 is TGCGCCAGCAGCCCGGAGTTGGGGGAGCTGTTTTTT. Amino acids: CASSPELGELFF.

The gene calls are TRBV30 and TRBJ1-2; the D is unclear. Per germline, CDR1 GTSNPN and CDR2 SVGIG (reference sequence). Trimming stripped 2 bases from V and 5 bases from J, with 9 bases between. The CDR3 contains 12 residues. The chain's CDR3 is CAWSPLGYGYTF. CDR3 sequence (DNA): TGTGCCTGGAGTCCGCTGGGATATGGCTACACCTTC.

This chain joins TRBV7-2 and TRBJ2-2; no clear D gene. The CDR3 has 14 amino acids. Looked up from germline, CDR1 is SGHTA and CDR2 is FQGNSA. V shed 5 bases and J shed 8 bases, with 15 bases lying between them. CDR3 nucleotides: TGTGCCAGCAGCCAGGCGGTGGTACAGGGGGAGCTGTTTTTT. Translation gives CASSQAVVQGELFF.

The DNA for the CDR3 is TGTGCCAGCAGCCAATTTGGCAGGTCGGTACAGGAGCAGTACTTC. Its protein is CASSQFGRSVQEQYF. This chain connects TRBV3-1 (or the pseudogene TRBV3-2) to TRBJ2-7; D is unclear. The V gene lost 2 bases and the J gene lost 7 bases, with 18 bases spanning the gap. This CDR3 comprises 15 residues. Germline loops: CDR1 LGHDT, CDR2 YNNKEL (reference sequence).

The chain uses TRBV19 and TRBJ1-1, with D unclear. The ends were cut back, 1 base at V and 0 bases at J, with 3 bases in the middle. The CDR3 length is 13 residues. Germline loops: CDR1 LNHDA, CDR2 SQIVND (reference sequence). CDR3 amino acids: CASSIGMNTEAFF. In DNA form, the CDR3 reads TGTGCCAGTAGTATAGGGATGAACACTGAAGCTTTCTTT.

This clone has only a few counts. V is TRBV28 and J is TRBJ2-2; D unclear. This CDR3 comprises 15 residues. V lost 2 bases to trimming and J lost 4 bases, with 11 bases between them. From germline, CDR1 is MDHEN and CDR2 SYDVKM. CDR3 sequence: CASSLGRIGTGELFF. CDR3 coding DNA: TGTGCCAGCAGTTTAGGAAGGATAGGCACCGGGGAGCTGTTTTTT.

This clone was counted only a few times. The chain couples TRBV2 to TRBJ2-2; TRBD2 is a possible D gene (7 bases). CDR1 is SNHLY and CDR2 is FYNNEI in the germline V gene. CDR3 length: 16 amino acids. V lost 6 bases to trimming and J lost 4 bases, with 18 bases between them. The CDR3 reads CASRFRGTNLTGELFF. The DNA of the CDR3 is TGTGCCAGCAGATTTAGGGGGACTAATCTCACCGGGGAGCTGTTTTTT. The whole variable domain, filled in from reference TRBV2 and TRBJ2-2, reads EPEVTQTPSHQVTQMGQEVILRCVPISNHLYFYWYRQILGQKVEFLVSFYNNEISEKSEIFDDQFSVERPDGSNFTLKIRSTKLEDSAMYFCASRFRGTNLTGELFFGEGSRLTVL.

This chain links TRBV19 with TRBJ1-1; D is unclear. V was shortened by 1 base and J by 9 bases, with 9 bases between the two germline ends. The CDR3 is made up of 12 amino acids. Per germline, CDR1 LNHDA and CDR2 SQIVND (reference sequence). The CDR3 nucleotides read TGTGCCAGTAGTATAGGGGCACTGCAAGCTTTCTTT. Amino acids: CASSIGALQAFF.

The chain has TRBV9 and TRBJ1-2, with 7 bases identical to TRBD1. V trimming: 4 bases; J trimming: 5 bases; junction bases outside the gene matches: 11. Germline V gene lookup returns CDR1 SGDLS and CDR2 YYNGEE. This CDR3 is 15 amino acids long. CDR3 DNA: TGTGCCAGCAGCACAACTCCCGCCAGGGGGTATGGCTACACCTTC. Translation: CASSTTPARGYGYTF. Looking up the rest from reference TRBV9 and TRBJ1-2 gives the full variable domain: DSGVTQTPKHLITATGQRVTLRCSPRSGDLSVYWYQQSLDQGLQFLIQYYNGEERAKGNILERFSAQQFPDLHSELNLSSLELGDSALYFCASSTTPARGYGYTFGSGTRLTVV.

The chain has TRBV7-9 and TRBJ1-1; no clear D gene. Between the trimmed V and J ends, which lost 4 bases and 3 bases, there was a span of 6 bases. Germline V gene data show CDR1 as SEHNR and CDR2 as FQNEAQ (reference sequence). There are 12 residues in the CDR3. The CDR3: CASSSYHTEAFF. CDR3 sequence (DNA): TGTGCCAGCAGCTCTTACCACACTGAAGCTTTCTTT.

The CDR3 protein is CASSLIAGGAYGYTF. Written as DNA, the CDR3 is TGTGCCAGCAGCTTGATCGCAGGGGGCGCGTATGGCTACACCTTC. J is TRBJ1-2 and V is TRBV7-6, with 8 bases fitting TRBD1. Germline V gives CDR1 SGHVS, CDR2 FNYEAQ. The CDR3 loop spans 15 amino acids. V shed 3 bases and J 5 bases; nucleotides not matched to a gene: 8.

DNA of the CDR3: TGTGCCAGCAGCGCTAGCGGGGGCTCCTACGAGCAGTACTTC. Residues: CASSASGGSYEQYF. V usage is TRBV6-5 and J usage is TRBJ2-7, with 10 bases that match TRBD2. CDR1 and CDR2 from the germline V gene are MNHEY and SVGAGI. The J segment lost 0 bases and the V segment lost 6 bases, leaving 2 bases of the junction unmatched. The length of the CDR3 is 14 residues.

This chain uses TRBV12-3 or TRBV12-4 with TRBJ2-1; 8 positions match TRBD2. The ends lost 8 bases at V and 7 bases at J; junction bases unmatched: 4. The CDR3 loop spans 12 amino acids. In DNA, the CDR3 is TGTGCCAGCCGGGGGGGTACGAATGAGCAGTTCTTC. It translates to CASRGGTNEQFF.

The chain recombines TRBV14 with TRBJ2-1; 11 bases align to TRBD2. The V gene's germline CDR1 is SGHDN and CDR2 FVKESK. Unmatched junction bases numbered 5, after V lost 3 bases and J lost 7 bases. The CDR3 is 15 residues long. In nucleotides, the CDR3 is TGTGCCAGCAGCCAGAGTAGCGGGGGGGCGAATGAGCAGTTCTTC. Its protein product is CASSQSSGGANEQFF.

V usage is TRBV19 and J usage is TRBJ1-5; TRBD1 aligns across 8 bases. The trim removed 5 bases at V and 5 bases at J, leaving 8 bases unmatched. Looked up from germline, CDR1 is LNHDA and CDR2 is SQIVND (reference sequence). The length of the CDR3 is 15 residues. CDR3 sequence reads: CASSDRGGPDQPQHF. In nucleotides, the CDR3 is TGTGCCAGTAGTGACAGGGGAGGTCCGGATCAGCCCCAGCATTTT. The whole variable domain, remainder taken from reference TRBV19 and TRBJ1-5, is DGGITQSPKYLFRKEGQNVTLSCEQNLNHDAMYWYRQDPGQGLRLIYYSQIVNDFQKGDIAEGYSVSREKKESFPLTVTSAQKNPTAFYLCASSDRGGPDQPQHFGDGTRLSIL.

A single count supports this clone. The chain carries TRBV6-1 and TRBJ2-1; no clear D. Germline V CDR1 and CDR2: MNHNS, SASEGT. There are 14 residues in the CDR3. Deletions cut 4 bases from V and 5 bases from J, with 12 bases between. The CDR3 loop reads CASSGLTQNNEQFF. CDR3 coding DNA: TGTGCCAGCAGTGGACTGACACAAAACAATGAGCAGTTCTTC.